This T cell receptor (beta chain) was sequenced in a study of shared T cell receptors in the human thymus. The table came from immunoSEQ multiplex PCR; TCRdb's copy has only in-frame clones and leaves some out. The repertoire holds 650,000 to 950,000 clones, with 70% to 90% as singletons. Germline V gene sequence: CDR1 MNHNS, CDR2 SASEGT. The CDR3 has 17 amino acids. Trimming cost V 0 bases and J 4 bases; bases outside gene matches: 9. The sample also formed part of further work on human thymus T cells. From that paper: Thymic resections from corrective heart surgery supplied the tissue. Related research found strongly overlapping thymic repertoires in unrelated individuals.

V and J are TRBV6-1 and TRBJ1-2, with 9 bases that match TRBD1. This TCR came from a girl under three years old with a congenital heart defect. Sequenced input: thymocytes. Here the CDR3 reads CASSEAPRTGVLYGYTF. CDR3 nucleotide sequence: TGTGCCAGCAGTGAAGCTCCGCGGACAGGGGTCCTCTATGGCTACACCTTC.